The 10 T cell receptor beta chains below were found in one sample sequenced in a study of tumor-infiltrating lymphocytes in primary liver carcinoma. The investigators made TCR beta cDNA from around 540 ng total RNA, using a constant-region primer. Sequencing libraries for TCR beta derived from three nested multiplex PCR rounds that used slightly modified ARM-PCR. The study ran its first two PCR rounds for approximately 10 cycles each, using TRBV1-TRBV30 forward primers and a C-beta reverse primer. TCRdb reprocessed the multiplex PCR reads with MiXCR, giving one entry per CDR3 protein. The sample records around 120,000 distinct CDR3 sequences, around 70% being singletons. From unsorted bulk tissue weighing roughly 17-32 mg, DNA and RNA were co-extracted. Sequences were obtained from tumor-adjacent normal liver tissue. Receptors originate from a woman aged 60-75 years with primary liver carcinoma and hepatitis B virus infection.

About this clonotype: An end of the junction does not agree with germline; a read error may underlie this. The chain recombines TRBV11-3 with TRBJ2-6, with a possible D match to TRBD1 (5 bases). The CDR3 is 16 residues long. Germline CDR1 reads SGHNT; CDR2 reads YENEEA. DNA of the CDR3: TGTACCAGCAGCCCGAAGCAGGGAACTGGGGCCAACGTCCCGACTTTC. Encoded protein: CTSSPKQGTGANVPTF.

Notes on this clonotype: The junction does not match germline at one end; this may be a read error. The chain combines TRBV10-3 with TRBJ2-7, with D maybe TRBD1 (6 bases). The CDR3 is 16 residues long. CDR1 and CDR2 (germline): ENHRY, SYGVKD. This CDR3 is CAISESILGGSYDQYF. CDR3 DNA: TGTGCCATCAGTGAGTCGATCCTAGGGGGTTCCTACGATCAGTACTTC.

A word on this clonotype: The germline gene is not matched at one end of the junction; a read error may be the cause. V gene TRBV7-9 combines with J gene TRBJ2-3, with 13 bases identical to TRBD2. Germline V gene data show CDR1 as SEHNR and CDR2 as FQNEAQ (reference sequence). The CDR3 consists of 14 residues. The CDR3 loop is CTSCKTSGRAVAYF. CDR3 DNA sequence: TGTACCAGCTGCAAAACTAGCGGGAGGGCCGTCGCGTATTTT.

About this clonotype: A junction end diverges from the germline sequence, so it may reflect a read error. The chain couples TRBV11-2 to TRBJ2-5, with D perhaps being TRBD1 or TRBD2 (5 bases each). Looked up from germline, CDR1 is SGHAT and CDR2 is FQNNGV. This CDR3 is 14 amino acids long. The chain's CDR3 is CATSLIPGPGPQYF. The CDR3 coding sequence is TGTGCCACCAGCTTAATTCCGGGACCAGGGCCCCAGTACTTC.

This clonotype appeared many times. The J gene is TRBJ2-3, the V gene TRBV7-9; 9 bases align to TRBD1. J was trimmed by 6 bases and V by 2 bases; bases with no gene match: 9. This CDR3 has 16 residues. CDR1 SEHNR and CDR2 FQNEAQ come from the germline V gene (reference sequence). Here the CDR3 DNA reads TGTGCCAGCAGCTTACCCGGACAGGGGACAGACGATACGCAGTATTTT. Amino acids: CASSLPGQGTDDTQYF.

This clonotype has only a few counts. An end of the junction does not agree with germline; a read error may underlie this. The V call is TRBV11-2, the J call TRBJ2-1; D gene uncertain. Germline CDR1 reads SGHAT; CDR2 reads FQNNGV. CDR3 length equals 17 residues. Here the CDR3 DNA reads TGTGCTAGCAGCTTTACCCCATTGAGGAGCTCCTACGATGAGCAGTTCTTC. Its protein product is CASSFTPLRSSYDEQFF.

Ten or more counts support this clonotype. The rearrangement links TRBV6-5 to TRBJ2-7; the D is unclear. Germline CDR1 MNHEY, CDR2 SVGAGI. Deletions cut 0 bases from V and 7 bases from J, with 22 bases between. This CDR3 is 17 amino acids long. The CDR3 reads CASSYSMSGTSLREQYF. In nucleotides, the CDR3 is TGTGCCAGCAGTTACTCGATGTCGGGTACCTCCTTGAGAGAGCAGTACTTC.

This clonotype was seen a handful of times. The chain couples TRBV11-2 to TRBJ2-3; TRBD1 is a possible D gene (5 bases). The CDR3 consists of 12 residues. The germline V gene encodes CDR1 SGHAT and CDR2 FQNNGV. Trimming removed 10 bases from V and 6 bases from J, with 14 bases in between. The CDR3 DNA follows: TGTGCCAACGGCCCCAGGGCGGATACGCAGTATTTT. This encodes CANGPRADTQYF.

With respect to this clonotype: Relative to the germline gene, one junction end is altered; a read error may explain this. CDR3 in DNA: TGTGCCAGCAGTTTAGGTCGGACGAAAAATCAGCCCCAGCAGTTT. Its translation: CASSLGRTKNQPQQF. The chain joins TRBV12-3 or TRBV12-4 to TRBJ1-5; D not resolved. The CDR3 extends over 15 amino acids.

This clonotype came up once. A clone one base away is much larger, so this may be a read error. This CDR3 is CTSSLGGTAKNIQYF. CDR3 in DNA: TGCACCAGCAGCTTGGGAGGTACAGCCAAAAACATTCAGTACTTC. The V call is TRBV5-1, the J call TRBJ2-4, with D possibly TRBD2 on 6 matching bases. Germline assignment: CDR1 SGHRS and CDR2 YFSETQ. This CDR3 is built from 15 residues.